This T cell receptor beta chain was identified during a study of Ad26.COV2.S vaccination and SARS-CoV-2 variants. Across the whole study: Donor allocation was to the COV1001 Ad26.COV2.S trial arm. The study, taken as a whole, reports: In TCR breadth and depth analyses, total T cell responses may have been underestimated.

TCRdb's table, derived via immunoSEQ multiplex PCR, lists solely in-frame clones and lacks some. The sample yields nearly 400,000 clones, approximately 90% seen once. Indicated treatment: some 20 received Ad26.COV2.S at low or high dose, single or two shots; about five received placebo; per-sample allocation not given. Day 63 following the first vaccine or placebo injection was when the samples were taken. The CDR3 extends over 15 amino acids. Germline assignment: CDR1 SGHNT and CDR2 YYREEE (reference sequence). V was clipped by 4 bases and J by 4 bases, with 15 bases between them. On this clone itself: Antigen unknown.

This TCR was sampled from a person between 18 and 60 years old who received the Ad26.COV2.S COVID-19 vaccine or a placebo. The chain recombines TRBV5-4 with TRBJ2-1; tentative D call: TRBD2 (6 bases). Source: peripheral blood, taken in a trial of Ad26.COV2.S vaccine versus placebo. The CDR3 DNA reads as TGTGCCAGCAGCACCTGGACTAAACCATACAATGAGCAGTTCTTC. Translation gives CASSTWTKPYNEQFF. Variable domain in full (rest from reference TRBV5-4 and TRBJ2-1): ETGVTQSPTHLIKTRGQQVTLRCSSQSGHNTVSWYQQALGQGPQFIFQYYREEENGRGNFPPRFSGLQFPNYSSELNVNALELDDSALYLCASSTWTKPYNEQFFGPGTRLTVL.